Presented here are 25 T cell receptor beta chains from one specimen sequenced in a study of shared clonotypes between healthy human individuals. Using immunoSEQ multiplex PCR, the repertoire was profiled, and TCRdb retains in-frame clones only, with some absent. The sample consists of about 2.5 million clones, roughly 90% of them appearing once. Sample: naive CD4+ T cells from PBMCs. As for subset: CD45RA+ positively selected. These receptors all come from a man between 18 and 35 years old in good health. Some clones in this sample may be carry-over from other donors' samples.

The rearrangement uses TRBV2 and TRBJ2-7; 10 nucleotides agree with TRBD2. V was clipped by 7 bases and J by 0 bases; unmatched bases: 6. Germline V lookup: CDR1 SNHLY, CDR2 FYNNEI. The CDR3 contains 15 residues. CDR3 bases: TGTGCCAGCAAACTCAGCGGGAGGGTCTCCTACGAGCAGTACTTC. Its protein product is CASKLSGRVSYEQYF. The full variable domain, its missing parts supplied by reference TRBV2 and TRBJ2-7, is EPEVTQTPSHQVTQMGQEVILRCVPISNHLYFYWYRQILGQKVEFLVSFYNNEISEKSEIFDDQFSVERPDGSNFTLKIRSTKLEDSAMYFCASKLSGRVSYEQYFGPGTRLTVT.

This chain connects TRBV19 to TRBJ1-3; tentatively, D is TRBD1 (6 bases). Germline lookup yields CDR1 LNHDA and CDR2 SQIVND (reference sequence). CDR3 length: 17 amino acids. The V end was cut by 5 bases, the J end by 0 bases, with 17 bases between. Here the CDR3 DNA reads TGTGCCAGTAGTGCCTGGAGCCAGGGGCCCTCTGGAAACACCATATATTTT. Protein product: CASSAWSQGPSGNTIYF.

The gene calls are TRBV9 and TRBJ2-6, with 8 positions matching TRBD1. Germline CDR1 SGDLS, CDR2 YYNGEE. Trimming removed 3 bases from V and 1 base from J; junction bases left unmatched: 9. This CDR3 contains 18 residues. CDR3 amino acids: CASSGYRGEKSGANVLTF. As DNA, the CDR3 is TGTGCCAGCAGCGGTTACAGGGGGGAGAAATCTGGGGCCAACGTCCTGACTTTC.

This chain links TRBV5-1 with TRBJ1-2, with D possibly matching TRBD1 (5 bases). The CDR3 length is 13 residues. Between the trimmed V and J ends, which lost 1 base and 6 bases, there was a span of 10 bases. Germline V gene lookup returns CDR1 SGHRS and CDR2 YFSETQ. Here the CDR3 reads CASSLTGQDGYTF. For the CDR3, the DNA is TGCGCCAGCAGCTTGACGGGGCAGGATGGCTACACCTTC.

The V call is TRBV6-1, the J call TRBJ2-3; D gene ambiguous. From germline, CDR1 is MNHNS and CDR2 SASEGT. Trimming pared 3 bases from V and 0 bases from J, leaving 13 bases between. This CDR3 spans 16 amino acids. The CDR3 bases are TGTGCCAGCAGTGAGTCCCCTTATAGTAGCACAGATACGCAGTATTTT. This encodes CASSESPYSSTDTQYF.

The rearrangement uses TRBV25-1 and TRBJ2-7; TRBD1 matches 7 bases. J gave up 4 bases and V 8 bases, and 8 bases lay outside the gene matches. Germline V gene lookup returns CDR1 MGHDK and CDR2 SYGVNS. The CDR3 runs 13 residues. The DNA for the CDR3 is TGTGCCAGCCAAAGGGGGCGCAGGTACGAGCAGTACTTC. Translated: CASQRGRRYEQYF.

The chain joins TRBV7-6 to TRBJ2-1, with D possibly being TRBD2 (6 bases). Between the trimmed V and J ends, which lost 4 bases and 5 bases, there was a span of 9 bases. The CDR3 loop spans 13 amino acids. Germline lookup yields CDR1 SGHVS and CDR2 FNYEAQ. CDR3 DNA: TGTGCCAGCAGCTCGACGGGAGACAATGAGCAGTTCTTC. Translation gives CASSSTGDNEQFF.

This sequence joins TRBV5-1 and TRBJ1-3, with a tentative D call TRBD1 (5 bases). The germline V gene encodes CDR1 SGHRS and CDR2 YFSETQ. V lost 4 bases and J lost 8, with 16 bases in between. The CDR3 loop spans 14 amino acids. The CDR3 here is CASSTGTGGDTIYF. In DNA, the CDR3 is TGCGCCAGCAGCACCGGGACCGGCGGGGACACCATATATTTT.

The V gene is TRBV4-2, the J gene TRBJ2-3, with unresolved D. The CDR3 runs 13 residues. Trimming took off 3 bases at V and 0 bases at J, with 4 bases between the two ends. Germline CDR1 and CDR2: LGHNA and YNFKEQ. The DNA for the CDR3 is TGTGCCAGCAGCCATGGCAGCACAGATACGCAGTATTTT. This sequence encodes CASSHGSTDTQYF.

This chain uses TRBV2 with TRBJ2-7; 8 bases agree with TRBD1. The V gene end was trimmed by 2 bases and the J gene end by 13 bases; junction bases not matched to a gene: 4. Germline values: CDR1 SNHLY, CDR2 FYNNEI. CDR3 length: 11 residues. CDR3 DNA sequence: TGTGCCAGCAGTGAATACGGGACAGGTTACTTC. Residues: CASSEYGTGYF.

The rearrangement uses TRBV5-1 and TRBJ2-7; D unclear. CDR1 and CDR2 (germline): SGHRS, YFSETQ. This CDR3 contains 13 residues. Deletions cut 3 bases from V and 4 bases from J, with 11 bases between. The CDR3 loop is CASSWGWGYEQYF. The CDR3 DNA follows: TGCGCCAGCAGCTGGGGATGGGGATACGAGCAGTACTTC.

The chain carries TRBV28 and TRBJ2-7; 9 nucleotides agree with TRBD2. This CDR3 contains 14 residues. Germline CDR1 and CDR2: MDHEN and SYDVKM. V was clipped by 6 bases and J by 2 bases; unmatched bases: 5. The CDR3 loop reads CASRGTSSTYEQYF. In DNA form, the CDR3 reads TGTGCCAGCAGAGGGACTAGCTCTACCTACGAGCAGTACTTC.

The CDR3 nucleotides read TGCGCCAGCAGCCCGGGCCCGGGGACAGGGAGGACAGATACGCAGTATTTT. It encodes CASSPGPGTGRTDTQYF. The V gene is TRBV5-1, the J gene TRBJ2-3, with 9 bases fitting TRBD1. The CDR3 extends over 17 amino acids. CDR1 is SGHRS and CDR2 is YFSETQ in the germline V gene. The V gene end was trimmed by 4 bases and the J gene end by 3 bases; junction bases not matched to a gene: 12.

With regard to this clone: This specimen includes other DNA sequences encoding the same CDR3. This chain uses TRBV6-5 with TRBJ2-7, with unresolved D. V was clipped by 5 bases and J by 4 bases, with 12 bases between them. The CDR3 has 13 amino acids. The germline CDR1 and CDR2 sequences are MNHEY and SVGAGI. In DNA form, the CDR3 reads TGTGCCAGCAGTCCGGGTCCTTCTTACGAGCAGTACTTC. Residues: CASSPGPSYEQYF.

This chain joins TRBV7-9 and TRBJ2-1, with 12 bases matching TRBD2. There are 15 residues in the CDR3. The V segment lost 5 bases and the J segment 5 bases; nucleotides outside the gene matches: 4. Germline V gives CDR1 SEHNR, CDR2 FQNEAQ (reference sequence). DNA for the CDR3: TGTGCCAGCAGCCCTCGACTAGCGGGAGACAATGAGCAGTTCTTC. This encodes CASSPRLAGDNEQFF.

The chain combines TRBV27 with TRBJ2-1; tentatively, D is TRBD1 (5 bases). Germline V gives CDR1 MNHEY, CDR2 SMNVEV (reference sequence). The CDR3 runs 11 residues. Trimming took off 5 bases at V and 12 bases at J, with 11 bases between the two ends. This chain's CDR3 is CASSEGVGQFF. CDR3 bases: TGTGCCAGCAGTGAAGGGGTTGGGCAGTTCTTC.

The chain recombines TRBV18 with TRBJ2-7, with D hard to call. There are 13 residues in the CDR3. Germline loops: CDR1 KGHSH, CDR2 LQKENI. Trimming left V 4 bases short and J 4 bases short, with 11 bases between. CDR3 in DNA: TGTGCCAGCTCACGAACGGGTCGATACGAGCAGTACTTC. It encodes CASSRTGRYEQYF.

On this clone: This same CDR3 is encoded by further DNA sequences in the sample. The chain recombines TRBV11-3 with TRBJ2-2, with D hard to call. CDR3 size: 13 residues. V was pared by 5 bases and J by 4 bases, with 8 bases between. The V gene's germline CDR1 is SGHNT and CDR2 YENEEA. The CDR3 is CASSPRGTGELFF. The DNA for the CDR3 is TGTGCCAGCAGCCCCCGCGGCACCGGGGAGCTGTTTTTT.

J is TRBJ1-2 and V is TRBV28; TRBD1 matches 9 bases. The germline V gene has CDR1 MDHEN and CDR2 SYDVKM. The ends lost 4 bases at V and 8 bases at J; junction bases unmatched: 14. CDR3 length: 16 amino acids. The CDR3 DNA reads as TGTGCCAGCAGTTCTCTTGAATTACAGGGGGCGACGGGCTACACCTTC. It codes for CASSSLELQGATGYTF.

Notes on this clone: Other nucleotide sequences from this sample produce the same CDR3. The rearrangement links TRBV27 to TRBJ2-1; the match to TRBD2 covers 13 bases. With 5 bases clipped from V and 3 bases from J, the junction kept 4 bases outside the gene matches. Germline V gene sequence: CDR1 MNHEY, CDR2 SMNVEV (reference sequence). There are 16 residues in the CDR3. CDR3 sequence (DNA): TGTGCCAGCAGTCCCCGGACTAGCGGGAGCTACAATGAGCAGTTCTTC. It codes for CASSPRTSGSYNEQFF.

The chain employs TRBV15 and TRBJ2-7; unclear D gene. Trimming took off 5 bases at V and 3 bases at J, with 5 bases between the two ends. The CDR3 spans 11 residues. Germline CDR1 is LNHNV and CDR2 is YYDKDF (reference sequence). DNA for the CDR3: TGTGCCACCAGCGCGAGCTACGAGCAGTACTTC. Translated: CATSASYEQYF.

Worth noting for this clone: This sample includes further DNA sequences coding for the same CDR3. The chain carries TRBV5-1 and TRBJ1-1; a weak D match, TRBD1 (6 bases). Germline-derived CDR1 and CDR2 are SGHRS and YFSETQ. V lost 0 bases to trimming and J lost 3 bases, with 9 bases between them. This CDR3 has 14 amino acids. The CDR3 here is CASSLDREDTEAFF. The CDR3 DNA reads TGCGCCAGCAGCTTGGACAGGGAGGACACTGAAGCTTTCTTT.

The chain employs TRBV2 and TRBJ2-1; 11 bases match TRBD2. The CDR3 length is 17 residues. From germline, CDR1 is SNHLY and CDR2 FYNNEI. V shed 6 bases, J shed 6 bases, and the junction held 13 bases outside the gene matches. This CDR3 is CASSPGQGLAGGNEQFF. In DNA, the CDR3 is TGTGCCAGCAGCCCCGGTCAGGGGCTAGCGGGAGGCAATGAGCAGTTCTTC.

Remarks on this clone: In the same sample, other DNA sequences code for this CDR3. The gene calls are TRBV2 and TRBJ2-2; TRBD2 is a possible D gene (6 bases). The CDR3 covers 13 residues. CDR1 and CDR2 (germline): SNHLY, FYNNEI. V was cut by 3 bases and J by 5 bases, with 7 bases left in between. The CDR3 reads CASSETRTGELFF. The CDR3 DNA reads TGTGCCAGCAGTGAGACTAGAACCGGGGAGCTGTTTTTT. Variable domain in full (rest from reference TRBV2 and TRBJ2-2): EPEVTQTPSHQVTQMGQEVILRCVPISNHLYFYWYRQILGQKVEFLVSFYNNEISEKSEIFDDQFSVERPDGSNFTLKIRSTKLEDSAMYFCASSETRTGELFFGEGSRLTVL.

This chain links TRBV7-3 with TRBJ2-1; D perhaps matches TRBD2 (5 bases). The CDR3 has 16 amino acids. Germline CDR1 SGHTA, CDR2 FQGTGA. The V gene lost 6 bases and the J gene lost 0 bases, with 15 bases spanning the gap. The CDR3 reads CASSSDFRSSYNEQFF. CDR3 DNA: TGTGCCAGCAGTTCGGACTTTCGGAGCTCCTACAATGAGCAGTTCTTC.